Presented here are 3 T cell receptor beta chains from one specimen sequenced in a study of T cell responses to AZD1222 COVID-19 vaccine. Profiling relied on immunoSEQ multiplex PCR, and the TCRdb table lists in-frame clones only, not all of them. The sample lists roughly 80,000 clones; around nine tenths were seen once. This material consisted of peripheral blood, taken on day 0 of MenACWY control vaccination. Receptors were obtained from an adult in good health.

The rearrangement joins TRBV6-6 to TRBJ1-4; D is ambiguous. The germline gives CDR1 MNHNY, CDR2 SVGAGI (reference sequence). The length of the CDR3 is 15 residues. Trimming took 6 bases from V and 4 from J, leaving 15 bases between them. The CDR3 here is CASSPHVGDNEKLFF. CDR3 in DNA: TGTGCCAGCAGCCCCCACGTTGGGGATAATGAAAAACTGTTTTTT.

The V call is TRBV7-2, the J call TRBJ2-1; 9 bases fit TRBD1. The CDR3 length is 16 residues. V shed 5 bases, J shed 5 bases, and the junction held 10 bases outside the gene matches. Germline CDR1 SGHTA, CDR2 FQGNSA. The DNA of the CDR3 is TGTGCCAGCAGCCGTATCGCCGGGACAGGGAACAATGAGCAGTTCTTC. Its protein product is CASSRIAGTGNNEQFF.

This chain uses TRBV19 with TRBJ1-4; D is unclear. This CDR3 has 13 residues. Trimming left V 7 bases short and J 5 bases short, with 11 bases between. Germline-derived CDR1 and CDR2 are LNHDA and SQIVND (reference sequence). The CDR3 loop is CASTRTSNEKLFF. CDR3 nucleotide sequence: TGTGCCAGTACTCGAACATCAAATGAAAAACTGTTTTTT.